One sample yielded the 27 T cell receptor beta chains listed below, sequenced in a study of control samples from healthy donors and cancer patients. TCRdb's table, derived via immunoSEQ multiplex PCR, lists solely in-frame clones and lacks some. The table shows approximately 150,000 clones, with approximately 94% occurring only once. The sample comprised blood. All receptors come from a woman in her late teens or twenties in good health.

V usage is TRBV4-1 and J usage is TRBJ1-6; D not resolved. The CDR3 consists of 20 residues. Germline CDR1 is MGHRA and CDR2 is YSYEKL. The ends were cut back, 0 bases at V and 0 bases at J, with 18 bases in the middle. The DNA for the CDR3 is TGCGCCAGCAGCCAAGAAGGAATAATCAAGGGTAGCTCCTATAATTCACCCCTCCACTTT. Residues: CASSQEGIIKGSSYNSPLHF.

V and J are TRBV4-2 and TRBJ2-7, with 12 bases lining up with TRBD2. V lost 5 bases and J lost 6; bases outside the gene matches: 11. The CDR3 has 16 amino acids. Germline V CDR1 and CDR2: LGHNA, YNFKEQ. CDR3: CASSSRLAGGPGEQYF. DNA of the CDR3: TGTGCCAGCAGCAGTAGGCTAGCGGGAGGGCCAGGCGAGCAGTACTTC.

Judged by abundance, this clone is medium-sized. CDR3: CASSVGQGADEQYF. DNA of the CDR3: TGTGCCAGCAGCGTAGGACAGGGGGCCGACGAGCAGTACTTC. The genes are TRBV9 and TRBJ2-7, with TRBD1 identical over 10 bases. There are 14 residues in the CDR3. From germline, CDR1 is SGDLS and CDR2 YYNGEE. The junction had 2 bases not matched to a gene; V was cut back by 0 bases and J by 5 bases.

This sequence joins TRBV27 and TRBJ1-2; the match to TRBD1 covers 8 bases. CDR3 length: 14 residues. Germline trimming cut 5 bases from V and 8 bases from J; bases unmatched to any gene: 10. Germline CDR1 reads MNHEY; CDR2 reads SMNVEV (reference sequence). As DNA, the CDR3 is TGTGCCAGCAGTCCCAGGACAGGGCGGGGGGGCTACACCTTC. It codes for CASSPRTGRGGYTF.

V is TRBV15 and J is TRBJ1-5; no reliable D call. The V end was cut by 9 bases, the J end by 4 bases, with 13 bases between. The CDR3 extends over 13 amino acids. From germline, CDR1 is LNHNV and CDR2 YYDKDF (reference sequence). CDR3 coding DNA: TGTGCCACTGGAACAGACCTTAATCAGCCCCAGCATTTT. Encoded protein: CATGTDLNQPQHF. Using reference TRBV15 and TRBJ1-5 for the parts outside the CDR3, the full variable domain is DAMVIQNPRYQVTQFGKPVTLSCSQTLNHNVMYWYQQKSSQAPKLLFHYYDKDFNNEADTPDNFQSRRPNTSFCFLDIRSPGLGDTAMYLCATGTDLNQPQHFGDGTRLSIL.

V usage is TRBV7-2 and J usage is TRBJ2-7, with 10 bases that match TRBD1. The V gene end was trimmed by 5 bases and the J gene end by 5 bases; junction bases not matched to a gene: 9. Germline CDR1 and CDR2: SGHTA and FQGNSA. The CDR3 has 15 residues. The DNA for the CDR3 is TGTGCCAGCAGCCTCGTCGCCGGGACAGGGGACGAGCAGTACTTC. As protein: CASSLVAGTGDEQYF.

The count of this clone is one. V is TRBV5-6 and J is TRBJ1-3, with no clear D. Germline V gene lookup returns CDR1 SGHDT and CDR2 YYEEEE. The V gene lost 0 bases and the J gene lost 2 bases, with 6 bases spanning the gap. The CDR3 loop spans 14 amino acids. The CDR3 nucleotides are TGTGCCAGCAGCTTGGCTGGGGCTGGAAACACCATATATTTT. It specifies CASSLAGAGNTIYF.

In DNA form, the CDR3 reads TGTGCCACCAAGGACAGGGGAAATCAGCCCCAGCATTTT. It specifies CATKDRGNQPQHF. This chain joins TRBV19 and TRBJ1-5; 9 bases match TRBD1. V gave up 10 bases and J gave up 4 bases; unmatched junction bases: 5. Germline-derived CDR1 and CDR2 are LNHDA and SQIVND (reference sequence). The CDR3 has 13 residues. Full variable domain (remainder filled in from reference TRBV19 and TRBJ1-5): DGGITQSPKYLFRKEGQNVTLSCEQNLNHDAMYWYRQDPGQGLRLIYYSQIVNDFQKGDIAEGYSVSREKKESFPLTVTSAQKNPTAFYLCATKDRGNQPQHFGDGTRLSIL.

The CDR3 here is CASRGRPGSEQYF. CDR3 sequence (DNA): TGCGCCAGCAGAGGTCGACCTGGGTCCGAGCAGTACTTC. The chain combines TRBV5-1 with TRBJ2-7; D is unclear. The CDR3 spans 13 residues. With 5 bases removed from V and 6 bases from J, the gap between germline ends came to 15 bases. Germline assignment: CDR1 SGHRS and CDR2 YFSETQ.

This chain connects TRBV28 to TRBJ2-7; D not certain. The CDR3 totals 14 residues. CDR1 and CDR2 (germline): MDHEN, SYDVKM. V lost 2 bases, J lost 2 bases, and 10 bases lay in between. This CDR3 reads CASSLNPSAYEQYF. The CDR3 coding sequence is TGTGCCAGCAGTTTAAATCCGTCCGCCTACGAGCAGTACTTC.

The chain couples TRBV6-5 to TRBJ2-2, with D maybe TRBD1 (6 bases). Per germline, CDR1 MNHEY and CDR2 SVGAGI. V shed 7 bases and J shed 7 bases, with 13 bases lying between them. This CDR3 contains 13 residues. In DNA form, the CDR3 reads TGTGCCAGCACCCGAGCAGGGGACGGGGAGCTGTTTTTT. This translates into CASTRAGDGELFF.

V gene TRBV6-2 or TRBV6-3 combines with J gene TRBJ1-3; no reliable D call. This CDR3 spans 13 amino acids. Germline V CDR1 and CDR2: MNHEY, SVGEGT. Trimming stripped 0 bases from V and 5 bases from J, with 5 bases between. CDR3 sequence: CASSYSDRNTIYF. The CDR3, as DNA: TGTGCCAGCAGTTACTCGGACCGAAACACCATATATTTT.

The chain recombines TRBV6-5 with TRBJ1-2, with 11 bases aligning to TRBD1. V shed 9 bases, J shed 8 bases, and the junction held 11 bases outside the gene matches. The germline V gene has CDR1 MNHEY and CDR2 SVGAGI. This CDR3 comprises 14 residues. This CDR3 is CASSWDRGNGGYTF. CDR3 in DNA: TGTGCCAGTTCCTGGGACAGGGGGAACGGCGGCTACACCTTC.

The table lists this clone with a few counts. The gene calls are TRBV10-2 and TRBJ1-4; no definite D call. The CDR3 is 14 amino acids. The V gene lost 5 bases and the J gene lost 3 bases, with 10 bases spanning the gap. Germline CDR1 WSHSY, CDR2 SAAADI. CDR3 coding DNA: TGCGCCAGCAGTAGGCAGCGAGCTAATGAAAAACTGTTTTTT. Its protein product is CASSRQRANEKLFF.

The CDR3, as DNA: TGCGCCAGCAGCTTGGACGATACCTTCTCTACTGGAAACACCATATATTTT. It is translated as CASSLDDTFSTGNTIYF. The gene calls are TRBV5-1 and TRBJ1-3; D gene uncertain. V gave up 0 bases and J gave up 2 bases, with 15 bases separating them. The CDR3 loop spans 17 amino acids. CDR1 SGHRS and CDR2 YFSETQ come from the germline V gene.

The chain uses TRBV12-5 and TRBJ1-2; D not certain. Germline V gene data show CDR1 as LGHNT and CDR2 as FRNRAP. This CDR3 has 15 amino acids. Trimming took 3 bases from V and 1 from J, leaving 12 bases between them. This CDR3 is CASGLSGRHNYGYTF. CDR3 coding DNA: TGTGCTAGTGGTTTATCAGGTCGGCATAACTATGGCTACACCTTC.

The chain links TRBV27 to TRBJ2-1; the D is unclear. Germline V gives CDR1 MNHEY, CDR2 SMNVEV (reference sequence). The CDR3 consists of 14 residues. The germline V and J ends were trimmed by 3 bases and 0 bases, with 6 bases remaining between them. The CDR3 is CASSLMSSYNEQFF. The CDR3 DNA sequence: TGTGCCAGCAGTTTGATGAGCTCCTACAATGAGCAGTTCTTC.

V usage is TRBV5-1 and J usage is TRBJ2-5; D may correspond to TRBD1 or TRBD2 (6 bases each). The V and J ends lost 4 bases and 5 bases respectively, with 18 bases between them. The CDR3 extends over 15 amino acids. CDR1 is SGHRS, CDR2 YFSETQ, per germline. The CDR3 nucleotides are TGCGCCAGCAGCCCGGGAGCCGGACAGCGGGAGACCCAGTACTTC. Translated, it gives CASSPGAGQRETQYF.

This chain links TRBV6-5 with TRBJ1-6; TRBD1 matches at 9 bases. Germline trimming cut 5 bases from V and 10 bases from J; bases unmatched to any gene: 9. The CDR3 spans 15 residues. The germline CDR1 and CDR2 sequences are MNHEY and SVGAGI. The CDR3 sequence: CASSPRDREWSPLHF. The CDR3 DNA is TGTGCCAGCAGTCCCCGGGACAGGGAATGGTCACCCCTCCACTTT.

This clone was found a few times. Other DNA sequences within the sample encode an identical CDR3. V is TRBV28 and J is TRBJ1-2, with D unresolved. Germline V gene sequence: CDR1 MDHEN, CDR2 SYDVKM. The CDR3 has 11 amino acids. V was clipped by 5 bases and J by 5 bases, with 6 bases between them. CDR3 nucleotides: TGTGCCAGCAGTCTAGCGTATGGCTACACCTTC. Amino acid sequence: CASSLAYGYTF.

The chain links TRBV19 to TRBJ1-2; D gene ambiguous. Germline CDR1 is LNHDA and CDR2 is SQIVND (reference sequence). V was trimmed by 8 bases and J by 3 bases, leaving 16 bases between them. There are 14 residues in the CDR3. CDR3 coding DNA: TGTGCCAGTCGTCGAGGAGTAACAGACTATGGCTACACCTTC. Translated: CASRRGVTDYGYTF.

This chain joins TRBV27 and TRBJ2-5; 10 bases fit TRBD1. The trim removed 5 bases at V and 4 bases at J, leaving 4 bases unmatched. Germline V gene lookup returns CDR1 MNHEY and CDR2 SMNVEV (reference sequence). This CDR3 is 14 amino acids long. CDR3 region: CASSLRTGGETQYF. The CDR3 DNA follows: TGTGCCAGCAGTCTCCGGACAGGGGGAGAGACCCAGTACTTC.

V usage is TRBV11-3 and J usage is TRBJ2-2, with 8 bases fitting TRBD1. Germline assignment: CDR1 SGHNT and CDR2 YENEEA. The CDR3 has 16 residues. Trimming removed 2 bases from V and 3 bases from J; junction bases left unmatched: 5. The CDR3 nucleotides read TGTGCCAGCAGCTTACAGGGGGCGATTGACACCGGGGAGCTGTTTTTT. This codes for CASSLQGAIDTGELFF.

The V gene is TRBV5-1, the J gene TRBJ1-3; D might be TRBD1 (5 bases). V was trimmed by 1 base and J by 0 bases, leaving 14 bases between them. The CDR3 consists of 17 residues. Germline values: CDR1 SGHRS, CDR2 YFSETQ. For the CDR3, the DNA is TGCGCCAGCAGCTTGTTCGGGGGTTCTGGCTCTGGAAACACCATATATTTT. Its translation is CASSLFGGSGSGNTIYF.

This clone showed up just once. The gene calls are TRBV5-1 and TRBJ2-7, with TRBD2 identical over 7 bases. CDR3 length: 16 residues. Germline CDR1 and CDR2: SGHRS and YFSETQ. V shed 4 bases and J 5 bases; nucleotides not matched to a gene: 15. The CDR3 bases are TGCGCCAGCAGCCCGTTTACTAGCGCCGCGACCCACGAGCAGTACTTC. It yields the protein CASSPFTSAATHEQYF.

This clone occurred a few times. The chain couples TRBV6-2 or TRBV6-3 to TRBJ2-7, with D perhaps being TRBD1 or TRBD2 (6 bases each). The CDR3 contains 17 residues. V dropped 5 bases and J dropped 0 bases, with 20 bases sitting between them. Germline V CDR1 and CDR2: MNHEY, SVGEGT. In DNA, the CDR3 is TGTGCCAGCAGTAAAATACAGGGTAGCGGACCCTCCTACGAGCAGTACTTC. It yields the protein CASSKIQGSGPSYEQYF.

The chain joins TRBV28 to TRBJ1-1; no definite D call. V lost 6 bases and J 0 bases, leaving 11 bases between the germline ends. Germline V gives CDR1 MDHEN, CDR2 SYDVKM. This CDR3 spans 14 amino acids. The CDR3 bases are TGTGCCAGCAGGGACTTCAGCATGAACACTGAAGCTTTCTTT. Translated, it gives CASRDFSMNTEAFF.